This T cell receptor beta chain was recovered during a study of T-cell reconstitution after alpha-beta-depleted transplantation in children. The CDR3 runs to 20 residues. Germline values: CDR1 MDHEN, CDR2 SYDVKM. J gave up 0 bases and V 3 bases, and 15 bases lay outside the gene matches. Molecular barcoding with unique molecular identifiers was used for the TCRbeta library. TCRdb analysed the PCR reads with MiXCR anew, one entry per CDR3 protein. The table includes roughly 340,000 distinct CDR3 sequences, 15% to 20% detected once. In the case of this clonotype: Its antigen is currently unknown.

General study results and limits: Expanded graft clones, several hundred of them, were reportedly the source of alpha-beta T cells about two months after transplant. Surviving recipient T cells and thymic progenitors accounted for the high day-60 TCRbeta diversity observed in some patients. From newly produced T cells came most of the T-cell counts and diversity one year after transplant.

The specimen was PBMCs, mostly from graft donor cells, collected 360 days after TCRalphabeta/CD19-depleted stem cell transplant. This chain links TRBV28 with TRBJ1-5, with 9 bases matching TRBD1. The sequence came from a male patient aged 2 to 9 who had a stem cell transplant for acute lymphoblastic leukemia, so the T cells may come from the graft donor. This chain's CDR3 is CASSFPLDRGRGDSNQPQHF. CDR3 sequence (DNA): TGTGCCAGCAGTTTCCCTCTGGACAGGGGTCGGGGGGATAGCAATCAGCCCCAGCATTTT.